Shown below are 30 T cell receptor beta chains from a single sample sequenced in a study of blood T cells in healthy people across ages. Combining a sample-barcoded 5' primer with a J-beta primer mix, a second PCR ran for roughly 7 to 11 cycles. One entry per CDR3 protein, called by TCRdb with MiXCR from the 5' RACE reads. Counted here are approximately 960,000 distinct CDR3 sequences, roughly 29% occurring once; the ten biggest clones make up approximately 10%. These data were likewise used in another study, on T cells of mothers and their children.

The sequenced material came from blood. The receptors were sampled from a middle-aged woman in good health.

The chain is built from TRBV7-8 and TRBJ1-2, with D tentatively TRBD1 (6 bases). The CDR3 has 15 residues. CDR1 and CDR2 from the germline V gene are SGHVS and FQNEAQ. The V end lost 5 bases, the J end lost 3 bases, and 16 bases lay between the germline ends. CDR3 loop: CASSPQRGDYYGYTF. The CDR3, as DNA: TGTGCCAGCAGCCCACAGAGGGGGGACTACTATGGCTACACCTTC.

The chain is built from TRBV20-1 and TRBJ1-5; 7 bases line up with TRBD1. This CDR3 comprises 15 residues. V was pared by 1 base and J by 10 bases, with 13 bases of the junction left unmatched. CDR1 DFQATT and CDR2 SNEGSKA come from the germline V gene (reference sequence). CDR3 in amino acids: CSARGDRPAPLPQHF. CDR3 coding DNA: TGCAGTGCTAGAGGGGACAGACCAGCGCCGCTCCCCCAGCATTTT.

The rearrangement links TRBV4-1 to TRBJ2-2; D uncertain. This CDR3 comprises 17 residues. Trimming took off 0 bases at V and 5 bases at J, with 16 bases between the two ends. CDR1 is MGHRA, CDR2 YSYEKL, per germline. In nucleotides, the CDR3 is TGCGCCAGCAGCCAAGATCCAGCAGGCAGTCGAACCGGGGAGCTGTTTTTT. Translated, it gives CASSQDPAGSRTGELFF.

This clonotype was recorded many times. The V and J genes are TRBV9 and TRBJ2-5; 8 bases map to TRBD1. Unmatched junction bases numbered 5, after V lost 3 bases and J lost 4 bases. The length of the CDR3 is 14 residues. CDR1 and CDR2 (germline): SGDLS, YYNGEE. CDR3 bases: TGTGCCAGCAGCGACCCAGGGGGCGGAGAGACCCAGTACTTC. Translated: CASSDPGGGETQYF.

In its sample, this clonotype was seen many times. The rearrangement links TRBV6-4 to TRBJ2-3; 10 bases fit TRBD2. Trimming removed 3 bases from V and 4 bases from J; junction bases left unmatched: 1. Germline CDR1 is MRHNA and CDR2 is SNTAGT. The CDR3 has 14 amino acids. CDR3 protein: CASSDSGGSDTQYF. The CDR3 region has the DNA TGTGCCAGCAGTGATAGCGGGGGGTCAGATACGCAGTATTTT.

Ten or more counts support this clonotype. The chain uses TRBV28 and TRBJ2-7; tentatively, D is TRBD1 or TRBD2 (5 bases each). Germline V gene data show CDR1 as MDHEN and CDR2 as SYDVKM. This CDR3 is built from 16 residues. V lost 2 bases and J 0 bases, leaving 14 bases between the germline ends. Written as DNA, the CDR3 is TGTGCCAGCAGTTTAGGGGGTATCAGCGGCTCCTACGAGCAGTACTTC. Encoded protein: CASSLGGISGSYEQYF.

This clonotype was counted many times. V usage is TRBV9 and J usage is TRBJ2-5, with TRBD2 identical over 10 bases. The CDR3 is made up of 16 amino acids. From germline, CDR1 is SGDLS and CDR2 YYNGEE. V trimming: 2 bases; J trimming: 3 bases; junction bases outside the gene matches: 7. This CDR3 reads CASSVRPSGGKETQYF. CDR3 DNA sequence: TGTGCCAGCAGCGTTCGGCCTAGCGGGGGAAAAGAGACCCAGTACTTC.

The table lists this clonotype with a few counts. CDR3 amino acids: CAWSRGPSNEKLFF. The DNA of the CDR3 is TGTGCCTGGAGTAGGGGGCCTTCTAATGAAAAACTGTTTTTT. This sequence joins TRBV30 and TRBJ1-4; 7 positions agree with TRBD1. Per germline, CDR1 GTSNPN and CDR2 SVGIG (reference sequence). V gave up 2 bases and J gave up 3 bases; unmatched junction bases: 3. The CDR3 is 14 amino acids.

As to this clonotype: A much larger clone is a single base away; this may be a read error. The chain joins TRBV29-1 to TRBJ2-7, with D unresolved. Trimming removed 4 bases from V and 7 bases from J, with 8 bases in between. Germline V gives CDR1 SQVTM, CDR2 ANQGSEA. The CDR3 has 10 amino acids. The CDR3 sequence is CSVGNNEQYF. The CDR3 nucleotides are TGCAGCGTTGGCAACAATGAGCAGTACTTC.

This clonotype was observed a handful of times. This chain connects TRBV5-4 to TRBJ1-2; 7 bases line up with TRBD1. The CDR3 runs 15 residues. Germline V gene lookup returns CDR1 SGHNT and CDR2 YYREEE (reference sequence). The V and J ends lost 0 bases and 5 bases, in that order; junction bases with no gene match: 7. Here the CDR3 reads CASSLEQGNGYGYTF. As DNA, the CDR3 is TGTGCCAGCAGCTTGGAACAGGGGAATGGATATGGCTACACCTTC.

Points on this clonotype: At one end the junction does not follow the germline gene, possibly because of a read error. The genes are TRBV10-3 and TRBJ2-2; D not certain. The V gene's germline CDR1 is ENHRY and CDR2 SYGVKD. The CDR3 contains 12 residues. This CDR3 reads CAVRPESEELFF. For the CDR3, the DNA is TGTGCCGTCAGGCCCGAGTCCGAGGAGCTGTTTTTT.

This clonotype was picked up a small number of times. This chain connects TRBV13 to TRBJ2-7, with D perhaps being TRBD1 or TRBD2 (5 bases each). Germline CDR1 PRHDT, CDR2 FYEKMQ (reference sequence). The CDR3 length is 13 residues. V was cut by 5 bases and J by 1 base, with 9 bases left in between. As DNA, the CDR3 is TGTGCCAGCAGCATGGGGACGTCCTACGAGCAGTACTTC. It translates to CASSMGTSYEQYF.

This clonotype was seen only a few times. This sequence joins TRBV7-6 and TRBJ1-1; D not certain. This CDR3 has 13 residues. Germline assignment: CDR1 SGHVS and CDR2 FNYEAQ. V was clipped by 4 bases and J by 5 bases, with 11 bases between them. For the CDR3, the DNA is TGTGCCAGCAGCTCGGGGTCCGGGACTGAAGCTTTCTTT. It specifies CASSSGSGTEAFF.

This clonotype was seen a few times. One base away lies a much larger clone, so this may be a sequencing read error. V is TRBV2 and J is TRBJ1-2, with TRBD1 as a possible D gene (5 bases). The germline V gene encodes CDR1 SNHLY and CDR2 FYNNEI. The CDR3 loop spans 12 amino acids. This CDR3 is CASKRGDYDYTF. The CDR3 DNA sequence: TGTGCCAGCAAGAGGGGAGACTATGACTACACCTTC.

The chain has TRBV20-1 and TRBJ1-1; 8 bases fit TRBD1. The CDR3 length is 19 residues. The V gene end was trimmed by 0 bases and the J gene end by 1 base; junction bases not matched to a gene: 16. From germline, CDR1 is DFQATT and CDR2 SNEGSKA (reference sequence). In DNA, the CDR3 is TGCAGTGCTAGAGATCTTCGACAGGGGACACTTAAGGGGAACACTGAAGCTTTCTTT. Its protein product is CSARDLRQGTLKGNTEAFF.

A few counts support this clonotype. V gene TRBV7-3 combines with J gene TRBJ2-1, with D possibly being TRBD2 (5 bases). The germline V gene has CDR1 SGHTA and CDR2 FQGTGA. Trimming left V 4 bases short and J 5 bases short, with 15 bases between. The CDR3 length is 15 residues. The CDR3 sequence is CASSSGISMNNEQFF. CDR3 nucleotides: TGTGCCAGCAGCTCCGGGATTAGCATGAACAATGAGCAGTTCTTC.

This clonotype was recorded a few times. The CDR3 DNA follows: TGCAGCGTCCACACGGACAGGCTGAACACTGAAGCTTTCTTT. Amino acid sequence: CSVHTDRLNTEAFF. The gene calls are TRBV29-1 and TRBJ1-1, with 7 bases that match TRBD1. Germline values: CDR1 SQVTM, CDR2 ANQGSEA. The CDR3 consists of 14 residues. Germline trimming cut 6 bases from V and 0 bases from J; bases unmatched to any gene: 7.

This sequence joins TRBV20-1 and TRBJ1-6; D gene unclear. The CDR3 contains 13 residues. The V gene's germline CDR1 is DFQATT and CDR2 SNEGSKA (reference sequence). V gave up 3 bases and J gave up 9 bases, with 12 bases separating them. The CDR3 nucleotides read TGCAGTGCTAGGCGTCAGGCTAGTTCACCCCTCCACTTT. This translates into CSARRQASSPLHF.

V usage is TRBV7-2 and J usage is TRBJ2-7; no reliable D call. The CDR3 covers 13 residues. Germline CDR1 is SGHTA and CDR2 is FQGNSA. V lost 2 bases to trimming and J lost 7 bases, with 12 bases between them. For the CDR3, the DNA is TGTGCCAGCAGCTTAAACGGTTACAATGAGCAGTACTTC. Translation gives CASSLNGYNEQYF.

To note about this clonotype: A much more abundant neighbour one base away suggests this may be a read error. V usage is TRBV20-1 and J usage is TRBJ2-3, with 8 bases aligning to TRBD1. The CDR3 has 15 residues. Germline V CDR1 and CDR2: DFQATT, SNEGSKA (reference sequence). With 5 bases clipped from V and 4 bases from J, the junction kept 11 bases outside the gene matches. CDR3 protein: CSASTGGKRADTQYF. CDR3 nucleotide sequence: TGCAGTGCTTCCACAGGGGGGAAGAGGGCAGATACGCAGTATTTT.

Points on this clonotype: The junction departs from germline at one end; a sequencing error may be responsible. The chain employs TRBV5-6 and TRBJ2-2; D might be TRBD2 (5 bases). Germline values: CDR1 SGHDT, CDR2 YYEEEE. The CDR3 runs 15 residues. CDR3 in amino acids: CASSLYGENTGEPFF. The CDR3 DNA follows: TGTGCCAGCAGCTTGTACGGGGAGAACACCGGGGAGCCGTTTTTT.

This clonotype was counted at least ten times. V is TRBV5-1 and J is TRBJ2-1; D not resolved. This CDR3 comprises 13 residues. Trimming removed 2 bases from V and 8 bases from J, with 11 bases in between. The germline gives CDR1 SGHRS, CDR2 YFSETQ. CDR3 nucleotides: TGCGCCAGCAGCTTATACCAGGTCGATGAGCAGTTCTTC. This encodes CASSLYQVDEQFF.

This clonotype showed up many times. The chain has TRBV4-1 and TRBJ1-1; D ambiguous. The CDR3 spans 14 residues. Trimming took 4 bases from V and 0 from J, leaving 9 bases between them. The germline CDR1 and CDR2 sequences are MGHRA and YSYEKL. The CDR3 coding sequence is TGCGCCAGCAGCCGACTTTTACTGAACACTGAAGCTTTCTTT. Translated: CASSRLLLNTEAFF.

Details on this clonotype: Possible read error: a much larger clone is one base away. The CDR3 region is CASSRTGTSNEQYF. Written as DNA, the CDR3 is TGTGCCAGCAGCCGGACAGGGACCTCCAATGAGCAGTACTTC. This chain joins TRBV7-3 and TRBJ2-7; 8 bases fit TRBD1. The junction had 10 bases not matched to a gene; V was cut back by 5 bases and J by 7 bases. The CDR3 totals 14 residues. In germline, CDR1 is SGHTA, CDR2 FQGTGA.

V is TRBV15 and J is TRBJ2-3; 8 bases map to TRBD2. Germline CDR1 LNHNV, CDR2 YYDKDF (reference sequence). The CDR3 spans 16 residues. The J segment lost 2 bases and the V segment lost 0 bases, leaving 4 bases of the junction unmatched. The CDR3 protein is CATSRDRGLVTDTQYF. The CDR3 coding sequence is TGTGCCACCAGCAGAGATCGGGGACTAGTCACAGATACGCAGTATTTT.

The table lists this clonotype with many counts. The chain links TRBV29-1 to TRBJ2-1; D not resolved. Trimming removed 5 bases at V and 2 bases at J, with 10 bases between. Germline CDR1 is SQVTM and CDR2 is ANQGSEA. The CDR3 contains 13 residues. The CDR3 DNA is TGCAGCGTTCTCAGCCAGACCTACAATGAGCAGTTCTTC. Its protein product is CSVLSQTYNEQFF.

The sample holds a few counts of this clonotype. The V and J genes are TRBV25-1 and TRBJ2-5; 14 positions agree with TRBD2. This CDR3 has 17 residues. Germline V gene data show CDR1 as MGHDK and CDR2 as SYGVNS. V shed 6 bases and J 2 bases; nucleotides not matched to a gene: 8. The CDR3 DNA reads TGTGCCAGCAGCCGACGGAGACTAGCGGGGGGGCAAGAGACCCAGTACTTC. Its protein product is CASSRRRLAGGQETQYF.

The CDR3 protein is CASSGAGPATEAFF. DNA for the CDR3: TGTGCCAGCAGTGGGGCGGGGCCGGCCACTGAAGCTTTCTTT. The V and J genes are TRBV2 and TRBJ1-1, with D perhaps TRBD1 (5 bases). Looked up from germline, CDR1 is SNHLY and CDR2 is FYNNEI. This CDR3 spans 14 amino acids. Trimming shortened V by 4 bases and J by 4 bases, and 13 bases separated the two germline ends.

V gene TRBV28 combines with J gene TRBJ1-5; no reliable D call. Germline values: CDR1 MDHEN, CDR2 SYDVKM. This CDR3 is 12 amino acids long. V was cut by 7 bases and J by 7 bases, with 11 bases left in between. The CDR3 reads CASTIMGQPQHF. The CDR3 DNA is TGTGCCAGCACAATAATGGGGCAGCCCCAGCATTTT. The full variable domain, rest sourced from reference TRBV28 and TRBJ1-5, is DVKVTQSSRYLVKRTGEKVFLECVQDMDHENMFWYRQDPGLGLRLIYFSYDVKMKEKGDIPEGYSVSREKKERFSLILESASTNQTSMYLCASTIMGQPQHFGDGTRLSIL.

The table lists this clonotype with a few counts. This chain joins TRBV5-1 and TRBJ2-7; 8 bases fit TRBD1. Germline trimming cut 1 base from V and 2 bases from J; bases unmatched to any gene: 5. This CDR3 region has 15 residues. Germline assignment: CDR1 SGHRS and CDR2 YFSETQ. CDR3 coding DNA: TGCGCCAGCAGCTTGAGACAGGGGACCCCCTACGAGCAGTACTTC. Its protein product is CASSLRQGTPYEQYF.